Listed below are T cell receptor beta chains from one sample, sequenced in a study of T cells in narcolepsy. Produced via immunoSEQ multiplex PCR; TCRdb's table is partial and in-frame only. The data show fewer than 20,000 clones, over 75% seen once. The material sequenced was memory (CD45RA-) CD4+ T cells from blood. These receptors were collected from a human donor in good health. The CDR3 runs from the conserved cysteine through the conserved F or W. Each record gives: CDR3 protein, CDR3 DNA, clone size, D gene, J gene, V gene, CDR3 length. D genes are given only for firm matches. Only part of the rows carry a size: once, few, many, or a class if the clone is expanded.

CASSLVLAGGQETQYF,TGTGCCAGCAGTTTAGTGTTAGCGGGAGGGCAAGAGACCCAGTACTTC,NA,TRBD2,TRBJ2-5,TRBV28,16
CASRTRDRAQHF,TGTGCCAGCAGGACAAGGGACAGGGCCCAGCATTTT,NA,TRBD1,TRBJ1-5,TRBV6-1,12
CASSWARNNSPLHF,TGTGCCAGCAGTTGGGCTAGGAATAATTCACCCCTCCACTTT,NA,NA,TRBJ1-6,TRBV6-1,14
CASSPGLAGVGTQYF,TGTGCCAGCAGCCCGGGACTGGCGGGGGTTGGGACCCAGTACTTC,NA,TRBD2,TRBJ2-5,TRBV7-2,15
CASSQGGYAEQFF,TGTGCCAGCAGCCAAGGGGGCTACGCTGAGCAGTTCTTC,NA,NA,TRBJ2-1,TRBV4-2,13
CASSLPGVGNTEAFF,TGTGCCAGCAGCTTGCCTGGGGTTGGGAACACTGAAGCTTTCTTT,few,NA,TRBJ1-1,TRBV5-6,15
CASSYSKGEQFF,TGTGCCAGCAGTTACTCGAAGGGTGAGCAGTTCTTC,NA,NA,TRBJ2-1,TRBV6-6,12
CASSLRPLGLAGSYNEQFF,TGTGCCAGCAGCTTAAGACCCTTGGGACTAGCGGGATCCTACAATGAGCAGTTCTTC,NA,TRBD2,TRBJ2-1,TRBV7-8,19
CASGPQPVYEQYF,TGCGCTAGCGGCCCCCAGCCTGTATACGAGCAGTACTTC,NA,NA,TRBJ2-7,TRBV5-1,13
CASSYTSSSYNEQFF,TGTGCCAGCAGTTACACGAGTAGCTCCTACAATGAGCAGTTCTTC,NA,NA,TRBJ2-1,TRBV6-5,15
CAGGQGGYTF,TGTGCCGGGGGGCAGGGGGGCTACACCTTC,NA,NA,TRBJ1-2,TRBV30,10
CATSREGSAINEQYF,TGTGCCACCAGCAGAGAGGGATCAGCTATTAACGAGCAGTACTTC,NA,NA,TRBJ2-7,TRBV15,15
CASGLQGAGEVGTQYF,TGTGCTAGTGGTTTGCAAGGTGCGGGGGAGGTAGGGACCCAGTACTTC,NA,TRBD2,TRBJ2-5,TRBV12-5,16
CASSHTETEGSPLHF,TGTGCCAGCTCACATACGGAGACAGAGGGTTCACCCCTCCACTTT,once,NA,TRBJ1-6,TRBV18,15
CASEGRVGGSRPETQYF,TGTGCCAGTGAGGGTAGAGTCGGCGGGAGTCGTCCAGAGACCCAGTACTTC,NA,TRBD2,TRBJ2-5,TRBV19,17
CATHQGLAGNNEQFF,TGTGCCACACACCAGGGACTAGCGGGAAACAATGAGCAGTTCTTC,NA,TRBD2,TRBJ2-1,TRBV6-1,15
CASSLALRSGDSSYEQYF,TGCGCCAGCAGCTTGGCCTTACGATCAGGAGATAGCTCCTACGAGCAGTACTTC,NA,NA,TRBJ2-7,TRBV5-1,18
CASSQDRGEAGYTF,TGTGCCAGCAGCCAAGATCGGGGCGAGGCGGGCTACACCTTC,NA,NA,TRBJ1-2,TRBV4-2,14
CASSYRGVADTQYF,TGTGCCAGCAGTTATAGGGGGGTTGCAGATACGCAGTATTTT,NA,NA,TRBJ2-3,TRBV6-5,14
CSVVGSARGSGTQYF,TGCAGCGTTGTTGGCTCCGCGCGGGGGTCGGGGACCCAGTACTTC,NA,TRBD2,TRBJ2-5,TRBV29-1,15
CASSLPQGTNTGELFF,TGTGCCAGCAGCTTGCCCCAGGGGACGAACACCGGGGAGCTGTTTTTT,NA,NA,TRBJ2-2,TRBV5-6,16
CASSLALSAYGYTF,TGTGCCAGCAGCTTAGCTCTGTCCGCCTATGGCTACACCTTC,once,NA,TRBJ1-2,TRBV7-2,14
CASSSLGGRGGYEQYF,TGTGCCAGCAGCTCCCTCGGGGGCAGAGGAGGCTACGAGCAGTACTTC,NA,NA,TRBJ2-7,TRBV11-2,16
CASSISGANYGYTF,TGTGCCAGTAGTATTTCGGGGGCAAACTATGGCTACACCTTC,NA,NA,TRBJ1-2,TRBV19,14
CARGGYGFF,TGTGCCAGGGGGGGTTACGGTTTCTTT,NA,NA,TRBJ1-1,TRBV25-1,9
CASLAPSGVEAFF,TGTGCCAGCCTTGCTCCAAGCGGGGTGGAAGCTTTCTTT,NA,NA,TRBJ1-1,TRBV6-1,13
CASSRFRGNEQFF,TGTGCCAGCAGTCGCTTCAGGGGAAATGAGCAGTTCTTC,NA,NA,TRBJ2-1,TRBV27,13
CASSMRRTGRMNTEAFF,TGTGCCAGTAGTATGCGCAGGACAGGTAGAATGAACACTGAAGCTTTCTTT,NA,TRBD1,TRBJ1-1,TRBV19,17
CASTQGRRYQETQYF,TGTGCCAGCACCCAGGGGAGACGATACCAAGAGACCCAGTACTTC,NA,NA,TRBJ2-5,TRBV5-5,15
CASSSRQGGSPLHF,TGTGCCAGCAGCTCCCGACAGGGAGGGTCACCCCTCCACTTT,NA,TRBD1,TRBJ1-6,TRBV9,14
CASSTGPPLEAFF,TGTGCCAGTAGCACCGGACCGCCCCTTGAAGCTTTCTTT,medium-sized,NA,TRBJ1-1,TRBV19,13
CASSSDRVGYGYTF,TGTGCCAGTAGTTCGGACAGGGTTGGATATGGCTACACCTTC,once,TRBD1,TRBJ1-2,TRBV19,14
CASSVRGLAYEQYF,TGTGCCAGCAGTGTCAGGGGGTTAGCCTACGAGCAGTACTTC,NA,TRBD1,TRBJ2-7,TRBV6-5,14
CASSHGTSNNEQFF,TGTGCCAGCAGCCACGGGACGTCGAACAATGAGCAGTTCTTC,NA,NA,TRBJ2-1,TRBV7-2,14
CASSLVGSARDYTF,TGTGCCAGCAGCTTGGTGGGCAGTGCCCGGGACTACACCTTC,NA,NA,TRBJ1-2,TRBV5-4,14
CASSVGQYSNQPQHF,TGTGCCAGCAGTGTGGGCCAATATAGCAATCAGCCCCAGCATTTT,NA,NA,TRBJ1-5,TRBV2,15
CASSQGQVAADTQYF,TGTGCCAGCAGCCAAGGACAGGTTGCGGCAGATACGCAGTATTTT,once,TRBD1,TRBJ2-3,TRBV13,15
CASSEDRGNEKLFF,TGTGCCAGCAGCGAGGACAGGGGAAATGAAAAACTGTTTTTT,NA,TRBD1,TRBJ1-4,TRBV7-8,14
CASSYSSSYEQYF,TGTGCCAGCAGTTACTCATCCTCCTACGAGCAGTACTTC,NA,NA,TRBJ2-7,TRBV6-5,13
CASSYSRQDGYTF,TGTGCCAGCAGTTACTCGAGACAGGATGGCTACACCTTC,NA,NA,TRBJ1-2,TRBV6-6,13
CAISESRGLLNSPLHF,TGTGCCATCAGTGAGTCGCGGGGACTACTGAATTCACCCCTCCACTTT,once,NA,TRBJ1-6,TRBV6-1,16
CASSWGQGGYGYTF,TGTGCCAGCAGTTGGGGACAGGGAGGCTATGGCTACACCTTC,NA,TRBD1,TRBJ1-2,TRBV27,14
CASTQQTSLTDTQYF,TGTGCCAGCACCCAACAGACTAGCCTCACAGATACGCAGTATTTT,NA,TRBD2,TRBJ2-3,TRBV4-2,15
CASSPPQGLTEAFF,TGTGCCAGCAGCCCCCCCCAGGGGTTGACTGAAGCTTTCTTT,NA,NA,TRBJ1-1,TRBV6-5,14
CASRGGGPRVDYTF,TGTGCCAGCAGGGGCGGTGGGCCCCGGGTAGACTACACCTTC,NA,NA,TRBJ1-2,TRBV7-2,14
CASSLGRAVVDEQFF,TGCGCCAGCAGCTTAGGGAGGGCCGTAGTCGATGAGCAGTTCTTC,NA,TRBD2,TRBJ2-1,TRBV5-1,15
CASSRTQRTGELFF,TGTGCCAGCAGCCGGACTCAGAGGACCGGGGAGCTGTTTTTT,NA,NA,TRBJ2-2,TRBV2,14
CASSVGRAGELFF,TGTGCCAGCAGTGTTGGGCGGGCTGGGGAGCTGTTTTTT,NA,NA,TRBJ2-2,TRBV2,13
CASSRRTGGDTQYF,TGTGCCAGCAGCCGTCGGACTGGCGGGGATACGCAGTATTTT,few,NA,TRBJ2-3,TRBV7-2,14
CASKLAGGADTQYF,TGTGCCAGCAAGTTAGCGGGGGGGGCAGATACGCAGTATTTT,NA,TRBD2,TRBJ2-3,TRBV7-2,14
CASSRTGVNTEAFF,TGTGCCAGCAGCCGAACGGGGGTGAACACTGAAGCTTTCTTT,NA,NA,TRBJ1-1,TRBV6-1,14